One sample yielded the 29 T cell receptor beta chains listed below, sequenced in a study of cytomegalovirus exposure and HLA in healthy donors. Researchers ran the PCR with 60 Vbeta and 13 Jbeta primers. Profiled with immunoSEQ multiplex PCR; TCRdb holds only in-frame clones, not every one. The table lists some 130,000 clones, 75% of them singletons, with over 6.5% in the top ten. The sequenced sample was PBMCs. These receptors were collected from a man between 25 and 39 years old in good health and CMV-seronegative.

In its sample, this clone was seen a few times. The rearrangement uses TRBV28 and TRBJ2-7; 10 nucleotides match TRBD2. V gave up 2 bases and J gave up 6 bases; unmatched junction bases: 7. CDR1 is MDHEN, CDR2 SYDVKM, per germline. This CDR3 has 15 residues. CDR3 nucleotide sequence: TGTGCCAGCAGTTTAGGAGGGCTAGCGGGGGCCGAGCAGTACTTC. This encodes CASSLGGLAGAEQYF.

The table lists this clone with a count of one. V and J are TRBV30 and TRBJ1-2; a weak D match, TRBD1 (5 bases). CDR1 GTSNPN and CDR2 SVGIG come from the germline V gene (reference sequence). V was shortened by 2 bases and J by 4 bases, with 11 bases between the two germline ends. CDR3 length: 13 residues. CDR3: CAWSTGQGYGYTF. The CDR3 DNA is TGTGCCTGGAGTACCGGGCAGGGCTATGGCTACACCTTC.

This clone was recorded a few times. The rearrangement uses TRBV28 and TRBJ2-2, with 8 positions matching TRBD2. The CDR3 totals 17 residues. With 7 bases clipped from V and 6 bases from J, the junction kept 16 bases outside the gene matches. Germline V lookup: CDR1 MDHEN, CDR2 SYDVKM. CDR3 sequence reads: CASIPSGLAGKAGELFF. For the CDR3, the DNA is TGTGCCAGCATACCGAGCGGATTAGCGGGAAAGGCCGGGGAGCTGTTTTTT.

The gene calls are TRBV18 and TRBJ2-2; D possibly corresponds to TRBD1 (6 bases). The CDR3 extends over 17 amino acids. Germline V lookup: CDR1 KGHSH, CDR2 LQKENI. With 3 bases removed from V and 0 bases from J, the gap between germline ends came to 14 bases. CDR3 protein: CASSPEGQLANTGELFF. The DNA of the CDR3 is TGTGCCAGCTCACCCGAAGGACAGTTAGCGAACACCGGGGAGCTGTTTTTT.

V gene TRBV25-1 combines with J gene TRBJ1-5; D call uncertain. The ends were cut back, 4 bases at V and 0 bases at J, with 13 bases in the middle. This CDR3 is 16 amino acids long. CDR1 and CDR2 (germline): MGHDK, SYGVNS. CDR3 nucleotides: TGTGCCAGCAGTGCCAGAGAGGCAGATAGCAATCAGCCCCAGCATTTT. It encodes CASSAREADSNQPQHF.

This chain uses TRBV14 with TRBJ1-4; 7 nucleotides align to TRBD1. CDR1 and CDR2 (germline): SGHDN, FVKESK. CDR3 length: 13 amino acids. Trimming cost V 1 base and J 11 bases; bases outside gene matches: 4. CDR3 nucleotides: TGTGCCAGCAGCCAAGGGGGGACAGAGAAACTGTTTTTT. Translated: CASSQGGTEKLFF.

The CDR3: CATSSDISGINNEQFF. The CDR3 DNA is TGTGCCACCAGCAGTGATATTAGCGGGATAAACAATGAGCAGTTCTTC. The genes are TRBV15 and TRBJ2-1; 8 bases match TRBD2. Germline CDR1 reads LNHNV; CDR2 reads YYDKDF (reference sequence). The CDR3 has 16 amino acids. V gave up 3 bases and J gave up 5 bases; unmatched junction bases: 9.

The table lists this clone with a few counts. V and J are TRBV30 and TRBJ2-3; 8 bases map to TRBD1. CDR1 is GTSNPN and CDR2 is SVGIG in the germline V gene (reference sequence). The length of the CDR3 is 13 residues. After removal of 4 bases from V and 11 bases from J, the junction contained 11 bases not matched to a gene. CDR3 nucleotide sequence: TGTGCCTGGACGGGGACAGGCGAAATTAGGCAGTATTTT. It yields the protein CAWTGTGEIRQYF.

The chain combines TRBV28 with TRBJ2-2; 14 bases fit TRBD2. Germline V gene data show CDR1 as MDHEN and CDR2 as SYDVKM. V gave up 7 bases and J gave up 8 bases; unmatched junction bases: 9. CDR3 size: 16 residues. This CDR3 reads CASTPGLAGAWGELFF. CDR3 coding DNA: TGTGCCAGCACCCCGGGACTAGCGGGGGCTTGGGGGGAGCTGTTTTTT.

V and J are TRBV13 and TRBJ1-1; D possibly corresponds to TRBD1 (5 bases). Germline CDR1 is PRHDT and CDR2 is FYEKMQ (reference sequence). This CDR3 is 11 amino acids long. V lost 5 bases and J 8 bases, leaving 9 bases between the germline ends. CDR3 sequence (DNA): TGTGCCAGCAGCATCAGGGCGGAAGCTTTCTTT. Its translation: CASSIRAEAFF.

V is TRBV5-4 and J is TRBJ2-3; TRBD2 matches at 7 bases. J gave up 2 bases and V 0 bases, and 12 bases lay outside the gene matches. The CDR3 spans 18 residues. Germline V gives CDR1 SGHNT, CDR2 YYREEE (reference sequence). CDR3 sequence (DNA): TGTGCCAGCAGCTTGGGCAAGTCGAGGCTAGCGGTCACAGATACGCAGTATTTT. As protein: CASSLGKSRLAVTDTQYF.

This chain links TRBV29-1 with TRBJ2-1; 8 bases are shared with TRBD2. Trimming removed 0 bases from V and 0 bases from J; junction bases left unmatched: 4. The V gene's germline CDR1 is SQVTM and CDR2 ANQGSEA. The CDR3 totals 16 residues. As DNA, the CDR3 is TGCAGCGTTGAAGACACTAGCGGTAGCTCCTACAATGAGCAGTTCTTC. This sequence encodes CSVEDTSGSSYNEQFF.

This chain connects TRBV27 to TRBJ2-7; 7 bases map to TRBD2. This CDR3 has 15 amino acids. With 5 bases clipped from V and 0 bases from J, the junction kept 7 bases outside the gene matches. CDR1 is MNHEY and CDR2 is SMNVEV in the germline V gene (reference sequence). CDR3 in amino acids: CASSPRAGFSYEQYF. DNA for the CDR3: TGTGCCAGCAGTCCCCGAGCGGGATTCTCCTACGAGCAGTACTTC.

This chain joins TRBV29-1 and TRBJ1-1, with a weak D call TRBD1 (5 bases). This CDR3 is 13 amino acids long. Trimming left V 6 bases short and J 1 base short, with 12 bases between. Germline assignment: CDR1 SQVTM and CDR2 ANQGSEA. CDR3 sequence: CSVLRGGNTEAFF. In DNA, the CDR3 is TGCAGCGTCCTACGGGGGGGGAACACTGAAGCTTTCTTT.

Only a few counts were recorded for this clone. The chain joins TRBV6-5 to TRBJ1-2; D is perhaps TRBD1 (5 bases). The ends were cut back, 8 bases at V and 6 bases at J, with 19 bases in the middle. CDR3 length: 14 amino acids. The germline gives CDR1 MNHEY, CDR2 SVGAGI. CDR3 protein: CASRPPSGKDGYTF. CDR3 DNA: TGTGCCAGCCGTCCCCCATCAGGGAAGGATGGCTACACCTTC.

This clone was picked up a small number of times. The chain has TRBV11-2 and TRBJ2-7; TRBD2 might be the D (5 bases). The CDR3 is 15 residues long. From germline, CDR1 is SGHAT and CDR2 FQNNGV. With 4 bases removed from V and 2 bases from J, the gap between germline ends came to 15 bases. CDR3 nucleotide sequence: TGTGCCAGCAGCTCCGTTTCCACACTAGCCTACGAGCAGTACTTC. Amino acid sequence: CASSSVSTLAYEQYF.

The V call is TRBV2, the J call TRBJ2-7, with D tentatively TRBD1 (5 bases). The germline V gene has CDR1 SNHLY and CDR2 FYNNEI. V was pared by 7 bases and J by 4 bases, with 11 bases between. The CDR3 has 12 amino acids. CDR3 sequence reads: CASTGRDYEQYF. The DNA of the CDR3 is TGTGCCAGCACGGGCAGGGATTACGAGCAGTACTTC.

As for this clone: Here the CDR3 omits its conserved ending phenylalanine or tryptophan, so a read error is the likely source. The DNA is omitted, as the CDR3 cannot be located on it reliably, and the CDR3 follows TCRdb's listing. The chain carries TRBV15 and TRBJ2-3; the table's D call, TRBD1, was not checked against the DNA. The CDR3 length is 10 residues, termini included. Germline V gene sequence: CDR1 LNHNV, CDR2 YYDKDF (reference sequence). The CDR3 is CATSRETGLG.

The rearrangement uses TRBV5-6 and TRBJ1-5; 10 positions match TRBD1. V trimming: 4 bases; J trimming: 6 bases; junction bases outside the gene matches: 10. The CDR3 is 16 residues long. Germline V lookup: CDR1 SGHDT, CDR2 YYEEEE. In DNA, the CDR3 is TGTGCCAGCAGCGGAGGACAGGGGGGTCGTAGTCAGCCCCAGCATTTT. Its protein product is CASSGGQGGRSQPQHF.

The CDR3 protein is CASSLGGTESPLHF. CDR3 bases: TGCGCCAGCAGCTTGGGAGGGACAGAGTCACCCCTCCACTTT. The chain recombines TRBV5-1 with TRBJ1-6; TRBD1 aligns across 7 bases. Per the germline V gene, CDR1 is SGHRS and CDR2 is YFSETQ. The CDR3 extends over 14 amino acids. J lost 10 bases, V lost 0 bases, and 4 bases had no gene match.

The J gene is TRBJ1-1, the V gene TRBV5-4; 9 positions agree with TRBD1. With 7 bases clipped from V and 5 bases from J, the junction kept 9 bases outside the gene matches. The CDR3 is 14 residues long. Germline assignment: CDR1 SGHNT and CDR2 YYREEE (reference sequence). CDR3 loop: CASWRGQGATEAFF. The CDR3 DNA sequence: TGTGCCAGCTGGAGGGGACAGGGAGCGACTGAAGCTTTCTTT. Combining the CDR3 with reference TRBV5-4 and TRBJ1-1 gives the whole variable domain ETGVTQSPTHLIKTRGQQVTLRCSSQSGHNTVSWYQQALGQGPQFIFQYYREEENGRGNFPPRFSGLQFPNYSSELNVNALELDDSALYLCASWRGQGATEAFFGQGTRLTVV.

This clone was recorded once. The V gene is TRBV11-2, the J gene TRBJ2-7; the match to TRBD1 covers 11 bases. V shed 4 bases, J shed 2 bases, and the junction held 1 base outside the gene matches. CDR3 length: 14 amino acids. CDR1 and CDR2 (germline): SGHAT, FQNNGV. Here the CDR3 DNA reads TGTGCCAGCAGCTCGGACAGGGGGCCCTACGAGCAGTACTTC. Its translation: CASSSDRGPYEQYF. Based on the CDR3 plus reference TRBV11-2 and TRBJ2-7, the full variable domain is EAGVAQSPRYKIIEKRQSVAFWCNPISGHATLYWYQQILGQGPKLLIQFQNNGVVDDSQLPKDRFSAERLKGVDSTLKIQPAKLEDSAVYLCASSSDRGPYEQYFGPGTRLTVT.

This chain uses TRBV6-5 with TRBJ2-3; D is uncertain. The germline V and J ends were trimmed by 2 bases and 0 bases, with 9 bases remaining between them. Germline V lookup: CDR1 MNHEY, CDR2 SVGAGI. CDR3 length: 15 amino acids. The CDR3 region is CASSYESPSTDTQYF. Written as DNA, the CDR3 is TGTGCCAGCAGTTACGAAAGCCCCAGCACAGATACGCAGTATTTT.

This clone was detected once. The chain combines TRBV5-4 with TRBJ2-2; 7 positions match TRBD1. This CDR3 comprises 16 residues. Trimming removed 0 bases from V and 4 bases from J; junction bases left unmatched: 6. CDR1 and CDR2 from the germline V gene are SGHNT and YYREEE (reference sequence). DNA of the CDR3: TGTGCCAGCAGCTTGGGAGGGGGCGACGGCACCGGGGAGCTGTTTTTT. Its protein product is CASSLGGGDGTGELFF.

The sample holds a few counts of this clone. J is TRBJ1-5 and V is TRBV7-8, with D unclear. V lost 5 bases, J lost 4 bases, and 15 bases lay in between. Germline CDR1 is SGHVS and CDR2 is FQNEAQ. The CDR3 spans 15 residues. The CDR3 coding sequence is TGTGCCAGCAGCCCAGAATGGCAGGCTAATCAGCCCCAGCATTTT. It encodes CASSPEWQANQPQHF.

The CDR3 here is CASSSSTPGLDRSYEQYF. DNA of the CDR3: TGCGCCAGCAGCAGCTCGACGCCGGGACTAGACCGCTCCTACGAGCAGTACTTC. This chain uses TRBV5-1 with TRBJ2-7; 8 bases line up with TRBD2. V lost 4 bases and J lost 0; bases outside the gene matches: 15. The germline V gene has CDR1 SGHRS and CDR2 YFSETQ. This CDR3 has 18 residues. Full variable domain (rest looked up from reference TRBV5-1 and TRBJ2-7): KAGVTQTPRYLIKTRGQQVTLSCSPISGHRSVSWYQQTPGQGLQFLFEYFSETQRNKGNFPGRFSGRQFSNSRSEMNVSTLELGDSALYLCASSSSTPGLDRSYEQYFGPGTRLTVT.

The J gene is TRBJ1-5, the V gene TRBV6-5, with D tentatively TRBD1 (5 bases). Deletions cut 2 bases from V and 3 bases from J, with 5 bases between. The CDR3 covers 13 residues. Germline-derived CDR1 and CDR2 are MNHEY and SVGAGI. DNA of the CDR3: TGTGCCAGCAGTTACGGGGCCAATCAGCCCCAGCATTTT. It specifies CASSYGANQPQHF.

This chain joins TRBV5-6 and TRBJ1-2, with 7 bases fitting TRBD1. V lost 2 bases, J lost 4 bases, and 5 bases stayed unmatched. CDR1 SGHDT and CDR2 YYEEEE come from the germline V gene. This CDR3 has 14 residues. The DNA of the CDR3 is TGTGCCAGCAGCTTCCCCGGGACAGTCTATGGCTACACCTTC. It translates to CASSFPGTVYGYTF.

V and J are TRBV27 and TRBJ1-2, with 8 positions matching TRBD1. The CDR3 sequence is 17 residues long. After removal of 5 bases from V and 5 bases from J, the junction contained 16 bases not matched to a gene. In germline, CDR1 is MNHEY, CDR2 SMNVEV (reference sequence). In DNA, the CDR3 is TGTGCCAGCAGTCCGATGGGCAGGGGGCGTTTCGGTTATGGCTACACCTTC. As protein: CASSPMGRGRFGYGYTF.